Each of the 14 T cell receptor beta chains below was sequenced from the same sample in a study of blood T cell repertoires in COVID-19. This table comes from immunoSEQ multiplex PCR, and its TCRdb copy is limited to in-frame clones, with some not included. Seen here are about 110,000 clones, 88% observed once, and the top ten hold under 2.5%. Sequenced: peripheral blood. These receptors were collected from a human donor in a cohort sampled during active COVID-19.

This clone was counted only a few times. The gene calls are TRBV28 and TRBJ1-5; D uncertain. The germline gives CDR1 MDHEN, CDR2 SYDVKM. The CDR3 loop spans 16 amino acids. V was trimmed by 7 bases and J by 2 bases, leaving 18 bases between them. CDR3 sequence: CASTVEVGRGNQPQHF. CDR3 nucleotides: TGTGCCAGCACCGTGGAGGTGGGGAGAGGCAATCAGCCCCAGCATTTT.

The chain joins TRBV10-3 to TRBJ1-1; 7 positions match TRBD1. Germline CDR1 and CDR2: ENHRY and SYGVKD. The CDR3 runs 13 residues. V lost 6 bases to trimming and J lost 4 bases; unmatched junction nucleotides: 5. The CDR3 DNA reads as TGTGCCATCAGGCAGACAGGGCCCACTGAAGCTTTCTTT. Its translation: CAIRQTGPTEAFF.

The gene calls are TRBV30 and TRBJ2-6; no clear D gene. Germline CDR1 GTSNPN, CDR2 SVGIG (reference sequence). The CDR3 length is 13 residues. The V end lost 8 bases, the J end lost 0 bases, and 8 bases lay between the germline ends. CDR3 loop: CAQKFSGANVLTF. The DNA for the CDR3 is TGTGCCCAGAAGTTCTCTGGGGCCAACGTCCTGACTTTC.

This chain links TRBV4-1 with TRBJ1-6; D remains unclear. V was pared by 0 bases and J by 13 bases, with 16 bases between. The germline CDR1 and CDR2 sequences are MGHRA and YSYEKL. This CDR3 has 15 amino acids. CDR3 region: CASSQELAAPAPLHF. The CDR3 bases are TGCGCCAGCAGCCAAGAATTAGCGGCACCTGCTCCCCTCCACTTT.

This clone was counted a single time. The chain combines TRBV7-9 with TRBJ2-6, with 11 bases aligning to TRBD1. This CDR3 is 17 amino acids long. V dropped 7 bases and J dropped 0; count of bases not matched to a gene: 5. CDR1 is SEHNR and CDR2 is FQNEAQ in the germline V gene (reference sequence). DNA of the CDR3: TGTGCCAGCATGTTGGGACAGGGGGTCTCTGGGGCCAACGTCCTGACTTTC. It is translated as CASMLGQGVSGANVLTF.

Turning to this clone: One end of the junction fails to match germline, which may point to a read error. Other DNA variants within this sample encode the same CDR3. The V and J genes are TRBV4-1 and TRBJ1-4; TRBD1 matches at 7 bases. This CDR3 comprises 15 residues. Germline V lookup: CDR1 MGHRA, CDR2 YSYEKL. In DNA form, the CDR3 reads TGCGCCAGCAGCCAAGAAGGACAGGATAATGAAAAATTGTTTTTT. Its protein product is CASSQEGQDNEKLFF.

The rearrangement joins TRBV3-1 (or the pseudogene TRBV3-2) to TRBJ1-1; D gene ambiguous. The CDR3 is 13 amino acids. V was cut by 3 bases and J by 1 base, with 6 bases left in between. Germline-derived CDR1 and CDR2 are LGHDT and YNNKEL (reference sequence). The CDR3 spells CASSHGGNTEAFF. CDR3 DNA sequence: TGTGCCAGCAGCCACGGCGGGAACACTGAAGCTTTCTTT.

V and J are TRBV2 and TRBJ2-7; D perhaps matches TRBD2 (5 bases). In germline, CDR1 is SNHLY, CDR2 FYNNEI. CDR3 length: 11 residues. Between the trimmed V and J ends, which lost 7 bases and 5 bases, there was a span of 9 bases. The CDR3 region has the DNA TGTGCCAGCACTAGGACTCACGAGCAGTACTTC. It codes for CASTRTHEQYF.

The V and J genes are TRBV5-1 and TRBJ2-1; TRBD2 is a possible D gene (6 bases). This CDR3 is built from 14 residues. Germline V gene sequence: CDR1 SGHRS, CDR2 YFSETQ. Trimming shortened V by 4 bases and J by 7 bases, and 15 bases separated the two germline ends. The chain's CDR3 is CASSPGLNLNEQFF. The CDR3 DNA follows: TGCGCCAGCAGCCCCGGACTAAATCTGAATGAGCAGTTCTTC.

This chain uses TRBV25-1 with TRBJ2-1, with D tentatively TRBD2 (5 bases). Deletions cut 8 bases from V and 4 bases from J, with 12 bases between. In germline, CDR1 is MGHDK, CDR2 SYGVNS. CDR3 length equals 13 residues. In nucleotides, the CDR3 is TGTGCCAGCTCTTGGACGGGATACAATGAGCAGTTCTTC. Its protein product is CASSWTGYNEQFF. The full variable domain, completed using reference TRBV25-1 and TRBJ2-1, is EADIYQTPRYLVIGTGKKITLECSQTMGHDKMYWYQQDPGMELHLIHYSYGVNSTEKGDLSSESTVSRIRTEHFPLTLESARPSHTSQYLCASSWTGYNEQFFGPGTRLTVL.

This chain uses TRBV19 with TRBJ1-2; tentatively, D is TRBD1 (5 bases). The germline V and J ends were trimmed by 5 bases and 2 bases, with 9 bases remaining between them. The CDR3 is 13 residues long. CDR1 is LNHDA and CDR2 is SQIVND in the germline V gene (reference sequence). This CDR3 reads CASSPSGNYGYTF. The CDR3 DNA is TGTGCCAGTAGTCCGTCAGGGAACTATGGCTACACCTTC.

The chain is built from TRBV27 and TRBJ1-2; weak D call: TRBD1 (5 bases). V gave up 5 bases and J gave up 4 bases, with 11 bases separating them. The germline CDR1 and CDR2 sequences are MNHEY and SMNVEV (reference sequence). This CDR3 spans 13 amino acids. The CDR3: CASSPGLSYGYTF. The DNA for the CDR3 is TGTGCCAGCAGTCCGGGACTTAGCTATGGCTACACCTTC.

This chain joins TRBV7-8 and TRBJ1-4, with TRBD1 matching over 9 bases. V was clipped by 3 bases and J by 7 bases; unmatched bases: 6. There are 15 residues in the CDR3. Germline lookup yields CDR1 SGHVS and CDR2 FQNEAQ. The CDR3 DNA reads TGTGCCAGCAGCTTGACAGGGACAGGGTTTGAAAAACTGTTTTTT. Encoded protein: CASSLTGTGFEKLFF.

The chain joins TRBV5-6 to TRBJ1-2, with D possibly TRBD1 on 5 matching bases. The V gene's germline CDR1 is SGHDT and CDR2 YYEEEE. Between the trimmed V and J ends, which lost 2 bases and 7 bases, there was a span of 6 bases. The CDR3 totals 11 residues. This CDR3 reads CASSFRAGYTF. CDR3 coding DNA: TGTGCCAGCAGCTTCAGGGCTGGCTACACCTTC.